This T cell receptor (beta chain) was captured by sequencing in a study of T cell responses to AZD1222 COVID-19 vaccine. Regarding the study as a whole: The reported proportion of spike-specific TCRs targeting unmutated variant regions was nearly half. Donors in the cohort were predominantly white British and more often female, and clonal diversity was possibly underestimated.

With regard to this clone: Antigen unknown.

Clones were sequenced by immunoSEQ multiplex PCR, and TCRdb holds only the in-frame ones, with some missing. The sample contains 95,000 to 100,000 clones, almost 90% of which appear only once. The V gene's germline CDR1 is LGHNA and CDR2 YNFKEQ. The CDR3 is 16 residues long. The V and J ends lost 3 bases and 6 bases, in that order; junction bases with no gene match: 10. The chain is built from TRBV4-2 and TRBJ2-7; 11 nucleotides align to TRBD2. This receptor was identified in an adult who received the AZD1222 COVID-19 vaccine. Sequencing was performed on peripheral blood, taken 28 days after the second AZD1222 dose. The CDR3 coding sequence is TGTGCCAGCAGCCATCAAGGGCTAGCGGGAGGTCGCGAGCAGTACTTC. This gives the protein CASSHQGLAGGREQYF.